The rows below give T cell receptor beta chains drawn from one sample of a study of T-cell memory formation after mild COVID-19. TCRdb itself ran the 5' RACE reads through MiXCR, one entry per CDR3 protein. The sample lists roughly 500,000 distinct CDR3 sequences, approximately 20% seen once, with 9.5% to 15% in the top ten. Material for sequencing was PBMCs or a T cell subset sorted from them (not recorded which). These receptors were obtained from an adult woman who had mild COVID-19 (a few samples of this study predate the infection). Cell type and time point are not known. Both conserved end residues are part of each CDR3. A D gene is named only where the DNA matches it firmly. The size entry is marked missing in some rows and otherwise reads once, few, many or a size class.

j_call v_call clone_size d_call cdr3_nt cdr3_aa
TRBJ2-2 TRBV5-1 few . TGCGCCAGCAGCTTGTCAGGACAGAGGCATACCGGGGAGCTGTTTTTT CASSLSGQRHTGELFF
TRBJ2-1 TRBV5-1 few . TGCGCCAGCAGCTTGGCCAGGGGGGACGGGCAGTTCTTC CASSLARGDGQFF
TRBJ2-3 TRBV29-1 . . TGCAGCGTTGCAGGAGGCACAGATACGCAGTATTTT CSVAGGTDTQYF
TRBJ1-1 TRBV18 . TRBD1 TGTGCCAGCTCACACCGGGGACAGAAAACAATGAACACTGAAGCTTTCTTT CASSHRGQKTMNTEAFF
TRBJ2-3 TRBV19 few TRBD2 TGTGCCAGTAGCCCTAGCGGGGCCACAGATACGCAGTATTTT CASSPSGATDTQYF
TRBJ1-4 TRBV6-6 few . TGTGCCAGCAGTTGGACAGAAACTAATGAAAAACTGTTTTTT CASSWTETNEKLFF
TRBJ2-6 TRBV30 few . TGTGCCTGGAGTCTGTCTAGGGCTGGGGCCAACGTCCTGACTTTC CAWSLSRAGANVLTF
TRBJ2-1 TRBV7-6 . TRBD1 TGTGCCAGCAGCTTAGTGGGCCCAGGACAGGGGTTGAACAATGAGCAGTTCTTC CASSLVGPGQGLNNEQFF
TRBJ2-5 TRBV4-2 few . TGTGCCAGCAGCCAAGGGGCGGCAGAGACCCAGTACTTC CASSQGAAETQYF
TRBJ2-1 TRBV18 few TRBD2 TGTGCCAGCTCACCGTCGGCGCTGCTAGCGGGTCTTTACAATGAGCAGTTCTTC CASSPSALLAGLYNEQFF
TRBJ2-7 TRBV19 . . TGTGCCAGTAGTATAGTAGGAGGGGACCCTGTCTACGAGCAGTACTTC CASSIVGGDPVYEQYF
TRBJ2-5 TRBV15 . TRBD2 TGTGCCACCAGCAGAGATAGCGGGAGAGGAGAGACCCAGTACTTC CATSRDSGRGETQYF
TRBJ2-3 TRBV29-1 . . TGCAGCGTTGAAATCTTGGATACGCAGTATTTT CSVEILDTQYF
TRBJ2-7 TRBV18 few . TGTGCCAGCTCACTCCCGGGACACTACGAGCAGTACTTC CASSLPGHYEQYF
TRBJ2-7 TRBV10-3 . . TGTGCCATCAGTAACGACGGAGTTACACTCTACGAGCAGTACTTC CAISNDGVTLYEQYF
TRBJ1-5 TRBV4-1 . . TGCGCCAGCAGCGAGACAGGATTCAATCAGCCCCAGCATTTT CASSETGFNQPQHF
TRBJ2-7 TRBV20-1 . TRBD1 TGCAGTGCTAGAGGGGACAGGGACTACGAGCAGTACTTC CSARGDRDYEQYF
TRBJ1-5 TRBV7-9 . . TGTGCCAGCAGCCCCCCAGGGCAGGCCAGCAATCAGCCCCAGCATTTT CASSPPGQASNQPQHF
TRBJ1-4 TRBV3-1 few . TGTGCCAGCAGCCATAGGCAGTCGGCAACTAATGAAAAACTGTTTTTT CASSHRQSATNEKLFF
TRBJ2-7 TRBV14 . . TGTGCCAGCGGGGCCCACCCTGGCCCAACCTACGAGCAGTACTTC CASGAHPGPTYEQYF
TRBJ1-2 TRBV7-9 . . TGTGCCAGCAGCCCTAGGGGAGGTACGGACTATGGCTACACCTTC CASSPRGGTDYGYTF
TRBJ2-7 TRBV18 few . TGTGCCAGCTCACCACCGGCGCACTACGAGCAGTACTTC CASSPPAHYEQYF
TRBJ1-3 TRBV18 . TRBD1 TGTGCCAGCTCACCCGGGACAGGGTCTGGAAACACCATATATTTT CASSPGTGSGNTIYF
TRBJ2-3 TRBV15 few . TGTGCCACCAGCAGAGAGTCGGCAGATACGCAGTATTTT CATSRESADTQYF
TRBJ1-1 TRBV6-5 . . TGTGCCAGCAGTCGGGAGATGGGGACTGAAGCTTTCTTT CASSREMGTEAFF
TRBJ2-7 TRBV7-8 few . TGTGCCAGCAGCTTCGATTCAGGGAACGCCTACGAGCAGTACTTC CASSFDSGNAYEQYF
TRBJ2-3 TRBV15 many TRBD2 TGTGCCACCAGCAGGATAGCGGGTACGCAGTATTTT CATSRIAGTQYF
TRBJ2-7 TRBV5-1 . TRBD2 TGCGCCAGCAGCTTGGCAACGGGAGGGTCCTACGAGCAGTACTTC CASSLATGGSYEQYF
TRBJ2-2 TRBV5-1 few . TGCGCCAGCAGCTTGGCGCCGTCAGTAGACACCACGAACACCGGGGAGCTGTTTTTT CASSLAPSVDTTNTGELFF
TRBJ2-2 TRBV7-6 . TRBD2 TGTGCCAGCAGCCCACGGACTAGCGTGGAAACCGGGGAGCTGTTTTTT CASSPRTSVETGELFF
TRBJ2-7 TRBV9 few . TGTGCCAGCAGCGGCTTAGACTGGGCGCCCTACGAGCAGTACTTC CASSGLDWAPYEQYF
TRBJ2-7 TRBV24-1 . . TGTGCCACCAGTGATCCCAGGGGGAGGCCCTACGAGCAGTACTTC CATSDPRGRPYEQYF
TRBJ1-3 TRBV4-1 . . TGCGCCAGCAGCTTAAGTAATACCGGTCCCGGAAACACCATATATTTT CASSLSNTGPGNTIYF
TRBJ2-7 TRBV19 few . TGTGCCAGTAGTCCATTCGGGGCTCACTCCTACGAGCAGTACTTC CASSPFGAHSYEQYF
TRBJ1-2 TRBV18 . . TGTGCCAGCTCACGGGCAGAACTGCACTATGGCTACACCTTC CASSRAELHYGYTF
TRBJ2-5 TRBV7-9 few . TGTGCCAGCAGCTTGCCCGGGACACAAGAGACCCAGTACTTC CASSLPGTQETQYF
TRBJ2-1 TRBV11-2 . . TGTGCCAGCAGCTTATTCCCTGAGCAGTTCTTC CASSLFPEQFF
TRBJ2-7 TRBV14 . . TGTGCCAGCAGCCAGCCCTCGAGGACAGTCTACGAGCAGTACTTC CASSQPSRTVYEQYF
TRBJ1-3 TRBV7-9 few . TGTGCCAGCAGCTTAGCACCGGCGAGCTCTGGAAACACCATATATTTT CASSLAPASSGNTIYF
TRBJ1-2 TRBV29-1 few TRBD1 TGCAGCGCGGACAGGGAAAATGGCTACACCTTC CSADRENGYTF
TRBJ1-2 TRBV10-3 . . TGTGCCATCAGTGAGTCCCCAGGGGCAAACTATGGCTACACCTTC CAISESPGANYGYTF
TRBJ2-2 TRBV12-5 . TRBD2 TGTGCTAGTGGTTTGATACTAGCGGGAGATACCGGGGAGCTGTTTTTT CASGLILAGDTGELFF
TRBJ2-6 TRBV12-3/TRBV12-4 few . TGTGCCAGCAGTATCAGGACTGGGGCCAACGTCCTGACTTTC CASSIRTGANVLTF
TRBJ2-7 TRBV18 few . TGTGCCAGCTCACCACAGGGACTCTACGAGCAGTACTTC CASSPQGLYEQYF
TRBJ2-7 TRBV14 few TRBD1 TGTGCCAGCAGCCAGGTCCAGGGGGCAGACGAGCAGTACTTC CASSQVQGADEQYF
TRBJ1-2 TRBV5-1 . TRBD1 TGCGCCAGCAGCCCCCAGACAGGGGAGGGAGGCTACACCTTC CASSPQTGEGGYTF
TRBJ2-1 TRBV18 . . TGTGCCAGCTCACTCACTCCGGAGGGGAATAATGAGCAGTTCTTC CASSLTPEGNNEQFF
TRBJ2-3 TRBV2 . . TGTGCCAGCAGTGACCCCCCAGCTACGCAGTATTTT CASSDPPATQYF